Listed below are T cell receptor beta chains from one sample, sequenced in a study of regulatory T cells in long-lasting Graves disease. TCRdb processed the multiplex PCR reads anew with MiXCR; each CDR3 protein has one entry. This sample has a few hundred thousand distinct CDR3 sequences, with less than 30% found just once. The sequenced sample was peripheral blood mononuclear cells (PBMCs), obtained when the disease was refractory, from a patient treated with antithyroid drugs. All receptors derive from a woman aged 40 to 50 with Graves disease. Each CDR3 is given with its conserved first and last residue. The D gene is left open where the match is weak. The listing skips clone size in some rows; elsewhere it reads once, few, many or a size class.

size: many; J: TRBJ2-5; V: TRBV28; D: -; DNA: TGTGCCAGCAGTCCGTTTTACCCAAACGGGGACCAAGAGACCCAGTACTTC; CDR3: CASSPFYPNGDQETQYF
size: -; J: TRBJ2-1; V: TRBV6-2/TRBV6-3; D: -; DNA: TGTGCCAGTGGGACTTACCCCTACAATGAGCAGTTCTTC; CDR3: CASGTYPYNEQFF
size: -; J: TRBJ1-1; V: TRBV4-1; D: -; DNA: TGCGCCAGCAGCTACAGACCTACAGGGTTAACGAACACTGAAGCTTTCTTT; CDR3: CASSYRPTGLTNTEAFF
size: -; J: TRBJ2-7; V: TRBV4-1; D: -; DNA: TGCGCCAGCAGCCAGAAGGGACCCCCCCCCGCCGAGCAGTACTTC; CDR3: CASSQKGPPPAEQYF
size: -; J: TRBJ2-2; V: TRBV7-9; D: TRBD1; DNA: TGTGCCAGCAGTAAACAGGGGGATTCGACCGGGGAGCTGTTTTTT; CDR3: CASSKQGDSTGELFF
size: few; J: TRBJ2-2; V: TRBV7-8; D: -; DNA: TGTGCCAGCAGCTTATCGGGAGTCACCGGGGAGCTGTTTTTT; CDR3: CASSLSGVTGELFF
size: many; J: TRBJ2-7; V: TRBV20-1; D: -; DNA: TGCAGTGCTAGAGGAACCCTGAGCTACGAGCAGTACTTC; CDR3: CSARGTLSYEQYF
size: many; J: TRBJ2-7; V: TRBV2; D: TRBD1; DNA: TGTGCCAGCAGGCCGCCAATGGGACAGGGGGCAGGTGAGCAGTACTTC; CDR3: CASRPPMGQGAGEQYF
size: -; J: TRBJ2-1; V: TRBV28; D: -; DNA: TGTGCCAGCAGGCCCCAGGGTGATAGCTCCTACAATGAGCAGTTCTTC; CDR3: CASRPQGDSSYNEQFF
size: few; J: TRBJ2-7; V: TRBV20-1; D: -; DNA: TGCAGTGCTTACCAGTGGTCCTTGGAGCAGTACTTC; CDR3: CSAYQWSLEQYF
size: -; J: TRBJ1-2; V: TRBV9; D: -; DNA: TGTGCCAGCAGCACCACCGCAGATTACTATGGCTACACCTTC; CDR3: CASSTTADYYGYTF
size: few; J: TRBJ2-2; V: TRBV7-3; D: -; DNA: TGTGCCAGCAGCCCCCACCGAGGGGGTTCCACCGGGGAGCTGTTTTTT; CDR3: CASSPHRGGSTGELFF
size: -; J: TRBJ2-1; V: TRBV2; D: -; DNA: TGTGCCAGCACGCCTGAGTGGGAGTGGGGTGAGCAGTTCTTC; CDR3: CASTPEWEWGEQFF
size: few; J: TRBJ2-3; V: TRBV28; D: TRBD2; DNA: TGTGCCAGCAGTTCCCCTAGCGGGAGGCAAGATACGCAGTATTTT; CDR3: CASSSPSGRQDTQYF
size: -; J: TRBJ2-2; V: TRBV19; D: TRBD1; DNA: TGTGCCAGTAGCCCCTGGACAGGGGACCGAGACACCGGGGAGCTGTTTTTT; CDR3: CASSPWTGDRDTGELFF
size: few; J: TRBJ2-7; V: TRBV28; D: -; DNA: TGTGCCAGCAGTTGGACTGGGCGAAATTACGAGCAGTACTTC; CDR3: CASSWTGRNYEQYF
size: many; J: TRBJ1-5; V: TRBV28; D: -; DNA: TGTGCCACTACCTTTGGGGGGCAGGGATGGGGCAATCAGCCCCAGCATTTT; CDR3: CATTFGGQGWGNQPQHF
size: -; J: TRBJ2-7; V: TRBV9; D: -; DNA: TGTGCCAGCAGCGTCACCCCGAGGAGGGCCGAGCAGTACTTC; CDR3: CASSVTPRRAEQYF
size: -; J: TRBJ1-5; V: TRBV20-1; D: -; DNA: TGCAGTGCTACGAGTGGGAATCAGCCCCAGCATTTT; CDR3: CSATSGNQPQHF
size: many; J: TRBJ2-4; V: TRBV19; D: TRBD2; DNA: TGTGCCAGTATCGGCCGGACTAGCAGGACCAAAAACATTCAGTACTTC; CDR3: CASIGRTSRTKNIQYF
size: few; J: TRBJ1-2; V: TRBV30; D: TRBD1; DNA: TGTGCCTGGTCTACAGGGGGTCTCTATGGCTACACCTTC; CDR3: CAWSTGGLYGYTF
size: many; J: TRBJ1-1; V: TRBV28; D: TRBD1; DNA: TGTGCCAGCCAAACAATCGGACAGGGAGCAACTGAAGCTTTCTTT; CDR3: CASQTIGQGATEAFF
size: few; J: TRBJ2-7; V: TRBV11-3; D: TRBD2; DNA: TGTGCCAGCAGCTCGACGGGACTAGCAGCCGGGGAGCAGTACTTC; CDR3: CASSSTGLAAGEQYF
size: many; J: TRBJ2-2; V: TRBV11-2; D: TRBD2; DNA: TGTGCCAGCAGCCACACCCGGACTAGCGGGTACACCGGGGAGCTGTTTTTT; CDR3: CASSHTRTSGYTGELFF
size: few; J: TRBJ2-1; V: TRBV12-3/TRBV12-4; D: -; DNA: TGTGCCAGCAGTTCGGACTTATACAATGAGCAGTTCTTC; CDR3: CASSSDLYNEQFF
size: -; J: TRBJ2-7; V: TRBV20-1; D: TRBD1; DNA: TGCAGTGCTGGACAGGGGCGCAGGGGCTACGAGCAGTACTTC; CDR3: CSAGQGRRGYEQYF
size: many; J: TRBJ2-7; V: TRBV12-3/TRBV12-4; D: TRBD1; DNA: TGTGCCAGCAGTTTAAAAGTCAGGGGGCTTGAGCAGTACTTC; CDR3: CASSLKVRGLEQYF
size: many; J: TRBJ1-5; V: TRBV6-1; D: -; DNA: TGTGCCAGCAGACAAAACAGGCGAGATCAGCCCCAGCATTTT; CDR3: CASRQNRRDQPQHF
size: -; J: TRBJ2-2; V: TRBV10-1; D: -; DNA: TGCGCCAGCAGTGAGGGACGGGAGACCGGGGAGCTGTTTTTT; CDR3: CASSEGRETGELFF
size: -; J: TRBJ1-5; V: TRBV27; D: TRBD1; DNA: TGTGCCAGCCGAATAAGGGGGGGACAGGATAGCAATCAGCCCCAGCATTTT; CDR3: CASRIRGGQDSNQPQHF
size: few; J: TRBJ1-5; V: TRBV6-1; D: TRBD1; DNA: TGTGCCACCAAAACCGGGACAGGGATAAATCAGCCCCAGCATTTT; CDR3: CATKTGTGINQPQHF
size: many; J: TRBJ2-2; V: TRBV28; D: TRBD2; DNA: TGTGCCAGCAGTGTGTTAGCGGGCAACACCGGGGAGCTGTTTTTT; CDR3: CASSVLAGNTGELFF
size: few; J: TRBJ2-4; V: TRBV5-1; D: -; DNA: TGCGCCAGCAGCTGGACAGCAGCCAAAAACATTCAGTACTTC; CDR3: CASSWTAAKNIQYF
size: many; J: TRBJ1-6; V: TRBV15; D: -; DNA: TGTGCCACCAGCAGAGTGCCCCCGGCGGCACCCCTCCACTTT; CDR3: CATSRVPPAAPLHF
size: -; J: TRBJ1-1; V: TRBV7-2; D: -; DNA: TGTGCCAGCAGCCAAGTTAACAGGGACACTGAAGCTTTCTTT; CDR3: CASSQVNRDTEAFF
size: many; J: TRBJ2-4; V: TRBV3-1; D: -; DNA: TGTGCCAGCAGCCAAGTGGGCAACATTCAGTACTTC; CDR3: CASSQVGNIQYF
size: -; J: TRBJ1-1; V: TRBV5-5; D: -; DNA: TGTGCCAGCAGCTTAGTTACGGGGAACACTGAAACTTTCTTT; CDR3: CASSLVTGNTETFF
size: many; J: TRBJ2-7; V: TRBV2; D: -; DNA: TGTGCCAGCGGGACAACCTACGAGCAGTACTTC; CDR3: CASGTTYEQYF
size: -; J: TRBJ2-7; V: TRBV12-3/TRBV12-4; D: TRBD1; DNA: TGTGCCAGCCTTACCGGGACAGGGGCCGGCGAGCAGTACTTC; CDR3: CASLTGTGAGEQYF
size: many; J: TRBJ1-2; V: TRBV11-2; D: TRBD1; DNA: TGTGCCAGCAGCTCTCTCCGGGACAGGGTTAACTATGGCTACACCTTC; CDR3: CASSSLRDRVNYGYTF
size: -; J: TRBJ1-2; V: TRBV19; D: TRBD1; DNA: TGTGCCAGTAGTACGACAGGGTTTGGCTACACCTTC; CDR3: CASSTTGFGYTF
size: many; J: TRBJ2-7; V: TRBV28; D: -; DNA: TGTGCCATCACCTCCATAGTCAACCCCGAGCAGTACTTC; CDR3: CAITSIVNPEQYF
size: many; J: TRBJ2-7; V: TRBV13; D: TRBD1; DNA: TGTGCCAGCAGCCACCGGGACAGAAACAACGAGCAGTACTTC; CDR3: CASSHRDRNNEQYF
size: -; J: TRBJ2-1; V: TRBV6-2/TRBV6-3; D: TRBD2; DNA: TGTGCCAGCAGTTACCAATACGGCGGGAGACAGTTCTTC; CDR3: CASSYQYGGRQFF
size: -; J: TRBJ1-1; V: TRBV25-1; D: -; DNA: TGTGCCAGCAGTGAATCGGGGAGGGCGAACACTGAAGCTTTCTTT; CDR3: CASSESGRANTEAFF
size: few; J: TRBJ2-7; V: TRBV7-2; D: -; DNA: TGTGCCAGCAGCTTACTACCCGCCTACGAGCAGTACTTC; CDR3: CASSLLPAYEQYF
size: -; J: TRBJ1-1; V: TRBV18; D: -; DNA: TGTGCCAGCTTCCGGAAGACGAACACTGAAGCTTTCTTT; CDR3: CASFRKTNTEAFF
size: many; J: TRBJ1-1; V: TRBV24-1; D: TRBD1; DNA: TGTGCCACCAGTGACAATGGACAGGGGAGGAACACTGAAGCTTTCTTT; CDR3: CATSDNGQGRNTEAFF
size: many; J: TRBJ2-5; V: TRBV28; D: -; DNA: TGTGCCAGCATTGGGGGGAAAGAGACCCAGTACTTC; CDR3: CASIGGKETQYF
size: -; J: TRBJ2-7; V: TRBV5-1; D: TRBD2; DNA: TGCGCCAGCAGCCGCCGACTAGCGGGAGGAACACGATCCTACGAGCAGTACTTC; CDR3: CASSRRLAGGTRSYEQYF
size: -; J: TRBJ1-1; V: TRBV20-1; D: -; DNA: TGCAGTGCTAGTCCAGCTGAAGCTTTCTTT; CDR3: CSASPAEAFF
size: many; J: TRBJ2-5; V: TRBV3-1; D: -; DNA: TGTGCCAGCAGCCAAGCGACTCCTCTCCACTTC; CDR3: CASSQATPLHF
size: many; J: TRBJ2-5; V: TRBV6-1; D: TRBD2; DNA: TGTGCCAGCAGTGAAGTGTTCGGGGCGGGAGGTGCGGAGACCCAGTACTTC; CDR3: CASSEVFGAGGAETQYF
size: many; J: TRBJ2-7; V: TRBV6-2/TRBV6-3; D: -; DNA: TGTGCCAGCAGTTATCTAAGCGGAAACTCCTACGAGCAGTACTTC; CDR3: CASSYLSGNSYEQYF
size: -; J: TRBJ1-6; V: TRBV20-1; D: TRBD1; DNA: TGCAGTGCTCAACAGGGGATTCAGAGTTCACCCCTCCACTTT; CDR3: CSAQQGIQSSPLHF
size: many; J: TRBJ2-7; V: TRBV12-3/TRBV12-4; D: TRBD2; DNA: TGTGCCAGCAGTGGGGGACTAGCGGGAGGTCCTGGCAGGTACGAGCAGTACTTC; CDR3: CASSGGLAGGPGRYEQYF
size: -; J: TRBJ2-5; V: TRBV2; D: TRBD2; DNA: TGTGCCAGCAGTGAACCCCGACTAGCTCTTGAGACCCAGTACTTC; CDR3: CASSEPRLALETQYF
size: -; J: TRBJ2-7; V: TRBV7-2; D: TRBD2; DNA: TGTGCCAGCAGCCTTTCTCGGACGCGGGGGGACGAGCAGTACTTC; CDR3: CASSLSRTRGDEQYF
size: many; J: TRBJ2-5; V: TRBV12-3/TRBV12-4; D: -; DNA: TGTGCCAGCAGCTTAGGCCAGACCCAGTACTTC; CDR3: CASSLGQTQYF
size: -; J: TRBJ1-1; V: TRBV10-2; D: -; DNA: TGCGCCAGCAGGAAATTTATTACTGAAGCTTTCTTT; CDR3: CASRKFITEAFF